The 24 T cell receptor beta chains listed next were all sequenced from one sample in a study of OX40 agonist ivuxolimab in advanced cancers. The library was generated by the immunoSEQ multiplex PCR assay. As stored in TCRdb, this immuneACCESS dataset retains in-frame rearrangements with V and J assigned. A fraction of the clones does not appear; measured against another copy, unresolved V genes explain less than half of the discrepancy, and the remainder lacks a known reason. Present in this sample are tens of thousands of clones, approximately 89% of which were seen just once. Around 0.8% of the sample rests with the top ten. This specimen was CD4+ or CD8+ T cells sorted from blood, taken in a trial of the OX40 agonist ivuxolimab. These receptors were obtained from an adult with an advanced solid tumor such as melanoma, head and neck, liver or kidney cancer.

The V and J genes are TRBV7-2 and TRBJ2-7, with 8 nucleotides matching TRBD2. Germline loops: CDR1 SGHTA, CDR2 FQGNSA. The CDR3 is made up of 14 amino acids. The V and J ends lost 2 bases and 2 bases, in that order; junction bases with no gene match: 2. The CDR3 coding sequence is TGTGCCAGCAGCTTACGGGAGGGGGCCTACGAGCAGTACTTC. Its translation: CASSLREGAYEQYF. Combining the CDR3 with reference TRBV7-2 and TRBJ2-7 gives the whole variable domain GAGVSQSPSNKVTEKGKDVELRCDPISGHTALYWYRQSLGQGLEFLIYFQGNSAPDKSGLPSDRFSAERTGGSVSTLTIQRTQQEDSAVYLCASSLREGAYEQYFGPGTRLTVT.

Only one count was recorded for this clone. The CDR3 sequence is CASGGSQETQYF. Here the CDR3 DNA reads TGTGCCAGCGGGGGGTCCCAAGAGACCCAGTACTTC. The J gene is TRBJ2-5, the V gene TRBV2, with a possible D match to TRBD2 (6 bases). There are 12 residues in the CDR3. CDR1 and CDR2 from the germline V gene are SNHLY and FYNNEI. V was cut by 8 bases and J by 1 base, with 8 bases left in between.

The chain carries TRBV5-1 and TRBJ2-5; D gene unclear. The CDR3 length is 14 residues. Trimming removed 3 bases from V and 3 bases from J, with 12 bases in between. Germline CDR1 reads SGHRS; CDR2 reads YFSETQ. The CDR3 DNA reads TGCGCCAGCAGCTCCGATTTAGGAGAAGAGACCCAGTACTTC. This gives the protein CASSSDLGEETQYF.

This clone was found once. The rearrangement joins TRBV30 to TRBJ1-2, with D unresolved. The CDR3 loop spans 15 amino acids. CDR1 is GTSNPN, CDR2 SVGIG, per germline (reference sequence). Trimming took 2 bases from V and 1 from J, leaving 14 bases between them. The CDR3 here is CAWSPGLQINYGYTF. CDR3 coding DNA: TGTGCCTGGAGTCCGGGCTTACAGATTAACTATGGCTACACCTTC.

The rearrangement links TRBV4-1 to TRBJ2-1; TRBD2 matches 11 bases. With 4 bases clipped from V and 0 bases from J, the junction kept 14 bases outside the gene matches. The CDR3 has 20 amino acids. Germline CDR1 and CDR2: MGHRA and YSYEKL. Here the CDR3 reads CASSPQAGTSGQSSYNEQFF. CDR3 DNA: TGCGCCAGCAGCCCCCAGGCCGGGACTAGCGGACAAAGCTCCTACAATGAGCAGTTCTTC.

The chain carries TRBV6-5 and TRBJ2-3, with D unclear. The CDR3 has 13 amino acids. Looked up from germline, CDR1 is MNHEY and CDR2 is SVGAGI. V was trimmed by 6 bases and J by 0 bases, leaving 7 bases between them. CDR3 sequence (DNA): TGTGCCAGCAGATGGGCAAGCACAGATACGCAGTATTTT. Its protein is CASRWASTDTQYF.

The chain recombines TRBV29-1 with TRBJ1-2; TRBD1 matches 7 bases. V lost 7 bases and J lost 8; bases outside the gene matches: 7. Germline CDR1 reads SQVTM; CDR2 reads ANQGSEA. This CDR3 has 11 amino acids. CDR3 DNA: TGCAGCGCTGGGGACAGCGAAGGCTACACCTTC. Amino acids: CSAGDSEGYTF. The variable domain in full, completed from reference TRBV29-1 and TRBJ1-2, reads SAVISQKPSRDICQRGTSLTIQCQVDSQVTMMFWYRQQPGQSLTLIATANQGSEATYESGFVIDKFPISRPNLTFSTLTVSNMSPEDSSIYLCSAGDSEGYTFGSGTRLTVV.

The chain carries TRBV6-1 and TRBJ2-7; D is unresolved. V was clipped by 4 bases and J by 1 base, with 11 bases between them. Germline lookup yields CDR1 MNHNS and CDR2 SASEGT. The CDR3 consists of 14 residues. The DNA for the CDR3 is TGTGCCAGCAGTGGCCCCGGGTCATCCTACGAGCAGTACTTC. Encoded protein: CASSGPGSSYEQYF.

The chain is built from TRBV18 and TRBJ1-1; 8 nucleotides align to TRBD1. Looked up from germline, CDR1 is KGHSH and CDR2 is LQKENI. Trimming removed 3 bases from V and 0 bases from J; junction bases left unmatched: 6. The CDR3 length is 16 residues. The CDR3 here is CASSPLPQGVNTEAFF. CDR3 sequence (DNA): TGTGCCAGCTCACCTCTACCACAGGGGGTGAACACTGAAGCTTTCTTT.

The gene calls are TRBV5-1 and TRBJ2-1; tentatively, D is TRBD2 (5 bases). Trimming shortened V by 4 bases and J by 5 bases, and 16 bases separated the two germline ends. This CDR3 has 15 residues. Germline V CDR1 and CDR2: SGHRS, YFSETQ. Written as DNA, the CDR3 is TGCGCCAGCAGCAGCACTAGGGTGGGAAACAATGAGCAGTTCTTC. It yields the protein CASSSTRVGNNEQFF.

This rearrangement joins TRBV10-3 to TRBJ1-4, with unresolved D. Trimming cost V 0 bases and J 7 bases, with 9 bases left between them. The CDR3 contains 14 residues. The germline V gene has CDR1 ENHRY and CDR2 SYGVKD. This CDR3 reads CAISESRQPEKLFF. The CDR3 DNA is TGTGCCATCAGTGAGTCAAGGCAGCCTGAAAAACTGTTTTTT.

The chain couples TRBV7-3 to TRBJ2-2; perhaps TRBD1 as D (5 bases). The CDR3 length is 15 residues. V lost 6 bases, J lost 4 bases, and 15 bases lay in between. Germline-derived CDR1 and CDR2 are SGHTA and FQGTGA. As DNA, the CDR3 is TGTGCCAGCAGTTTCGACAGCCACACCACCGGGGAGCTGTTTTTT. This translates into CASSFDSHTTGELFF.

This clone came up once. The chain combines TRBV10-3 with TRBJ1-3; D is undetermined. The germline V gene encodes CDR1 ENHRY and CDR2 SYGVKD. This CDR3 region has 16 residues. V shed 3 bases and J shed 0 bases, with 12 bases lying between them. In DNA, the CDR3 is TGTGCCATCAGTGATCGGGAGCCAAGCTCTGGAAACACCATATATTTT. Translation gives CAISDREPSSGNTIYF.

The genes are TRBV9 and TRBJ2-5; D perhaps matches TRBD2 (5 bases). The CDR3 is 14 residues long. V lost 4 bases and J 2 bases, leaving 12 bases between the germline ends. Germline V gene lookup returns CDR1 SGDLS and CDR2 YYNGEE. The CDR3 loop is CASSPRVSQETQYF. CDR3 in DNA: TGTGCCAGCAGCCCGCGGGTCAGTCAAGAGACCCAGTACTTC.

This clone was recorded only once. The chain couples TRBV4-1 to TRBJ1-6; D is possibly TRBD1 (5 bases). Germline V CDR1 and CDR2: MGHRA, YSYEKL. This CDR3 is 14 amino acids long. CDR3 sequence: CTGSQGPYNSPLHF. The CDR3 nucleotides read TGCACCGGCAGCCAGGGACCATATAATTCACCCCTCCACTTT.

CDR3 residues: CASNGRGGQPQHF. The CDR3 DNA reads TGTGCCAGCAACGGCCGAGGGGGTCAGCCCCAGCATTTT. The chain recombines TRBV6-5 with TRBJ1-5, with D tentatively TRBD1 (6 bases). The CDR3 sequence is 13 residues long. The germline V gene encodes CDR1 MNHEY and CDR2 SVGAGI. Deletions cut 7 bases from V and 6 bases from J, with 13 bases between.

This clone was counted once. The chain uses TRBV7-7 and TRBJ2-3; D gene uncertain. Trimming took 1 base from V and 4 from J, leaving 15 bases between them. CDR3 length equals 16 residues. Germline V gene lookup returns CDR1 SSHAT and CDR2 FNYEAQ (reference sequence). The chain's CDR3 is CASSLGPPWTADTQYF. The CDR3, as DNA: TGTGCCAGCAGCTTAGGCCCCCCGTGGACGGCAGATACGCAGTATTTT.

This clone was observed once. The V and J genes are TRBV4-2 and TRBJ1-2, with D perhaps TRBD1 (6 bases). The CDR3 is made up of 14 amino acids. V lost 4 bases and J lost 6, with 15 bases in between. Per germline, CDR1 LGHNA and CDR2 YNFKEQ. Here the CDR3 DNA reads TGTGCCAGCAGCCGGCCTGGGGGGGCCGATGGCTACACCTTC. It translates to CASSRPGGADGYTF.

V gene TRBV9 combines with J gene TRBJ1-4; D unclear. Germline V gene lookup returns CDR1 SGDLS and CDR2 YYNGEE. The CDR3 contains 15 residues. The ends were cut back, 0 bases at V and 3 bases at J, with 9 bases in the middle. DNA of the CDR3: TGTGCCAGCAGCGTAGGGGGTACGGCTAATGAAAAACTGTTTTTT. Translating it yields CASSVGGTANEKLFF.

The V gene is TRBV29-1, the J gene TRBJ1-2; D is unresolved. Germline V gives CDR1 SQVTM, CDR2 ANQGSEA. V shed 3 bases and J shed 6 bases, with 11 bases lying between them. The CDR3 runs 12 residues. The CDR3 region has the DNA TGCAGCGTTGACCCTATAAACCATGGCTACACCTTC. This encodes CSVDPINHGYTF.

This sequence joins TRBV7-2 and TRBJ1-2; TRBD1 aligns across 10 bases. CDR3 length equals 17 residues. J lost 6 bases, V lost 3 bases, and 13 bases had no gene match. In germline, CDR1 is SGHTA, CDR2 FQGNSA. CDR3 sequence: CASSFRWRQGATDGYTF. The CDR3 region has the DNA TGTGCCAGCAGCTTCCGGTGGCGACAGGGGGCCACGGATGGCTACACCTTC.

V gene TRBV10-1 combines with J gene TRBJ2-1, with 10 nucleotides matching TRBD1. The V and J ends lost 3 bases and 5 bases, in that order; junction bases with no gene match: 4. From germline, CDR1 is WNHNN and CDR2 SYGVQD (reference sequence). This CDR3 has 15 amino acids. CDR3 in amino acids: CASSEGTGANNEQFF. The CDR3 coding sequence is TGCGCCAGCAGTGAAGGGACAGGGGCAAACAATGAGCAGTTCTTC.

The V gene is TRBV28, the J gene TRBJ2-6; 10 bases are shared with TRBD1. CDR1 is MDHEN, CDR2 SYDVKM, per germline. The CDR3 spans 21 residues. The trim removed 6 bases at V and 1 base at J, leaving 18 bases unmatched. The CDR3 coding sequence is TGTGCCAGCAGACGGGTTTCGGGGACAGGGGAGATTACATCTGGGGCCAACGTCCTGACTTTC. This gives the protein CASRRVSGTGEITSGANVLTF.

This sequence joins TRBV5-1 and TRBJ2-3; 7 bases map to TRBD1. The V segment lost 5 bases and the J segment 1 base; nucleotides outside the gene matches: 4. The germline V gene encodes CDR1 SGHRS and CDR2 YFSETQ. The CDR3 contains 14 residues. The CDR3 reads CASRTDRGTDTQYF. Here the CDR3 DNA reads TGCGCCAGCAGAACTGACAGGGGCACAGATACGCAGTATTTT.